The 4 T cell receptor beta chains below were found in one sample sequenced in a study of T cells in Graves' hyperthyroidism and ophthalmopathy. Regions amplified from RNA transcripts were the TCR beta CDR3 regions. Carried out on the TCR CDR3, a first-round RT-PCR used the HTBI primer set. TCRdb itself ran the multiplex PCR reads through MiXCR, one entry per CDR3 protein. The sample yields fewer than 550,000 distinct CDR3 sequences, about 24% seen once. Source material: blood. Receptors were obtained from a woman aged 25 to 45 with Graves' ophthalmopathy.

V is TRBV30 and J is TRBJ2-7, with TRBD2 identical over 9 bases. J lost 2 bases, V lost 0 bases, and 8 bases had no gene match. Germline V gene lookup returns CDR1 GTSNPN and CDR2 SVGIG (reference sequence). This CDR3 region has 16 residues. Here the CDR3 reads CAWSVTGTSRPYEQYF. As DNA, the CDR3 is TGTGCCTGGAGTGTCACCGGGACTAGCAGACCCTACGAGCAGTACTTC.

This clonotype was counted at least ten times. CDR3 sequence (DNA): TGTGCCAGCAGAAATTTAGCGGGGGGCGAAGAGACCCAGTACTTC. Translating gives CASRNLAGGEETQYF. The chain recombines TRBV6-1 with TRBJ2-5; 10 nucleotides line up with TRBD2. V shed 6 bases, J shed 3 bases, and the junction held 7 bases outside the gene matches. Germline CDR1 reads MNHNS; CDR2 reads SASEGT. This CDR3 is built from 15 residues.

This clonotype has at least ten counts. The rearrangement joins TRBV5-1 to TRBJ1-2; no reliable D call. The CDR3 is made up of 14 amino acids. Germline-derived CDR1 and CDR2 are SGHRS and YFSETQ. Between the trimmed V and J ends, which lost 0 bases and 6 bases, there was a span of 12 bases. The CDR3 DNA follows: TGCGCCAGCAGCTTGGCCGAGGTCGGGGATGGCTACACCTTC. The encoded protein is CASSLAEVGDGYTF. Filled out from reference TRBV5-1 and TRBJ1-2, the complete variable domain reads KAGVTQTPRYLIKTRGQQVTLSCSPISGHRSVSWYQQTPGQGLQFLFEYFSETQRNKGNFPGRFSGRQFSNSRSEMNVSTLELGDSALYLCASSLAEVGDGYTFGSGTRLTVV.

This clonotype was counted at least ten times. V gene TRBV29-1 combines with J gene TRBJ2-2; 7 bases fit TRBD1. The CDR3 runs to 13 residues. V lost 4 bases to trimming and J lost 5 bases; unmatched junction nucleotides: 4. Germline assignment: CDR1 SQVTM and CDR2 ANQGSEA. CDR3 coding DNA: TGCAGCGTTGTGAAGGGGGCTACCGGGGAGCTGTTTTTT. Its protein is CSVVKGATGELFF.